These 10 T cell receptor beta chains were sequenced from one sample in a study of T cells in localized non-small cell lung cancer. Clones were sequenced by immunoSEQ multiplex PCR, and TCRdb holds only the in-frame ones, with some missing. The table has 45,000 to 60,000 clones, around 87% seen once. The material sequenced was PBMCs, taken before any cancer treatment. These receptors all come from a man aged 35 to 70 with stage II lung adenocarcinoma.

This clone was picked up one time. The chain is built from TRBV5-4 and TRBJ1-2, with D perhaps TRBD1 (6 bases). Germline loops: CDR1 SGHNT, CDR2 YYREEE (reference sequence). Trimming removed 4 bases at V and 8 bases at J, with 18 bases between. This CDR3 is built from 14 residues. The CDR3 DNA is TGTGCCAGCAGCCGACAGGCGCCGGAGTCCGGCTACACCTTC. This sequence encodes CASSRQAPESGYTF.

This clone came up a few times. The chain employs TRBV7-6 and TRBJ1-1; 11 bases map to TRBD1. From germline, CDR1 is SGHVS and CDR2 FNYEAQ. V lost 4 bases, J lost 11 bases, and 12 bases stayed unmatched. This CDR3 is 15 amino acids long. CDR3 in DNA: TGTGCCAGCAGCTCGGGGGGACAGGGGGTGGACGGGGCTTTCTTT. Protein: CASSSGGQGVDGAFF.

There are a few counts of this clone. The chain joins TRBV5-1 to TRBJ2-3, with 7 bases identical to TRBD2. The V gene end was trimmed by 4 bases and the J gene end by 4 bases; junction bases not matched to a gene: 9. Germline V gene sequence: CDR1 SGHRS, CDR2 YFSETQ. This CDR3 region has 15 residues. In DNA form, the CDR3 reads TGCGCCAGCAGCGCGGGAGAAGGGAGGCCAGATACGCAGTATTTT. Residues: CASSAGEGRPDTQYF.

This clone was observed a handful of times. The chain recombines TRBV5-5 with TRBJ2-6, with TRBD1 matching over 10 bases. In germline, CDR1 is SGHKS, CDR2 YYEKEE (reference sequence). The CDR3 consists of 19 residues. V was pared by 0 bases and J by 0 bases, with 6 bases of the junction left unmatched. In nucleotides, the CDR3 is TGTGCCAGCAGCTTGGCCCCGGGACAGGGGATCTCTGGGGCCAACGTCCTGACTTTC. Its translation is CASSLAPGQGISGANVLTF.

The CDR3 nucleotides read TGCGCCAGCAGCCTGTACAGGGCCATCGGGGAGCTGTTTTTT. Translation: CASSLYRAIGELFF. The chain combines TRBV5-1 with TRBJ2-2; D possibly corresponds to TRBD1 (6 bases). V lost 4 bases and J lost 7, with 14 bases in between. Germline CDR1 is SGHRS and CDR2 is YFSETQ. CDR3 length: 14 residues. Together with reference TRBV5-1 and TRBJ2-2, the CDR3 gives the full variable domain: KAGVTQTPRYLIKTRGQQVTLSCSPISGHRSVSWYQQTPGQGLQFLFEYFSETQRNKGNFPGRFSGRQFSNSRSEMNVSTLELGDSALYLCASSLYRAIGELFFGEGSRLTVL.

The chain joins TRBV30 to TRBJ1-1, with TRBD1 identical over 8 bases. V trimming: 3 bases; J trimming: 4 bases; junction bases outside the gene matches: 4. Germline-derived CDR1 and CDR2 are GTSNPN and SVGIG (reference sequence). The CDR3 is 13 amino acids. The CDR3, as DNA: TGTGCCTGGAGGAAAACAGGGGGCACTGAAGCTTTCTTT. Translated: CAWRKTGGTEAFF.

The rearrangement joins TRBV6-5 to TRBJ2-7, with 7 bases matching TRBD1. The V and J ends lost 6 bases and 2 bases, in that order; junction bases with no gene match: 10. The CDR3 runs to 15 residues. Germline V gives CDR1 MNHEY, CDR2 SVGAGI. CDR3 coding DNA: TGTGCCAGCAGCGAGGGACAGCATCCAACCTACGAGCAGTACGTC. Translated, it gives CASSEGQHPTYEQYV.

CDR3 sequence reads: CASSLGGDADTQYF. The CDR3 DNA is TGTGCCAGCAGCTTGGGGGGCGATGCAGATACGCAGTATTTT. The rearrangement links TRBV5-4 to TRBJ2-3; D possibly corresponds to TRBD1 (5 bases). Per germline, CDR1 SGHNT and CDR2 YYREEE (reference sequence). Trimming removed 0 bases from V and 4 bases from J, with 9 bases in between. The CDR3 extends over 14 amino acids.

The V gene is TRBV19, the J gene TRBJ2-4; TRBD1 might be the D (5 bases). V dropped 4 bases and J dropped 0 bases, with 10 bases sitting between them. CDR3 length: 15 residues. Per the germline V gene, CDR1 is LNHDA and CDR2 is SQIVND (reference sequence). DNA of the CDR3: TGTGCCAGTAGTACGACAGCGCTAGCCAAAAACATTCAGTACTTC. This encodes CASSTTALAKNIQYF.

The chain joins TRBV13 to TRBJ2-3, with D tentatively TRBD2 (5 bases). V lost 0 bases, J lost 0 bases, and 10 bases lay in between. CDR3 size: 16 residues. Germline V gene lookup returns CDR1 PRHDT and CDR2 FYEKMQ (reference sequence). CDR3 protein: CASSLGLGDSTDTQYF. The CDR3 DNA follows: TGTGCCAGCAGCTTAGGCCTCGGGGATAGCACAGATACGCAGTATTTT.